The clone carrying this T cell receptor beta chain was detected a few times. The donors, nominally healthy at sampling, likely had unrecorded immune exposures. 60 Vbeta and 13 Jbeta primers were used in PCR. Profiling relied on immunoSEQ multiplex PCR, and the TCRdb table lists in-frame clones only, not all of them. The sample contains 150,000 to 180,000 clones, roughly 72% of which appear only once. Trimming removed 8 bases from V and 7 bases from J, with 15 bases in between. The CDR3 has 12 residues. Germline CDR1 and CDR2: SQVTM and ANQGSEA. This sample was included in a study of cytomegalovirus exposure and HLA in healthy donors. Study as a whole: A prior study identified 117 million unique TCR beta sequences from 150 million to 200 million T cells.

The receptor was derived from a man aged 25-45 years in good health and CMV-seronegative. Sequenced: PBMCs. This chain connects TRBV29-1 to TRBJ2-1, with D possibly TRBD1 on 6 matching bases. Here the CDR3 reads CSLRDTGNEQFF. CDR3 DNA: TGCAGCTTACGGGACACCGGGAATGAGCAGTTCTTC.